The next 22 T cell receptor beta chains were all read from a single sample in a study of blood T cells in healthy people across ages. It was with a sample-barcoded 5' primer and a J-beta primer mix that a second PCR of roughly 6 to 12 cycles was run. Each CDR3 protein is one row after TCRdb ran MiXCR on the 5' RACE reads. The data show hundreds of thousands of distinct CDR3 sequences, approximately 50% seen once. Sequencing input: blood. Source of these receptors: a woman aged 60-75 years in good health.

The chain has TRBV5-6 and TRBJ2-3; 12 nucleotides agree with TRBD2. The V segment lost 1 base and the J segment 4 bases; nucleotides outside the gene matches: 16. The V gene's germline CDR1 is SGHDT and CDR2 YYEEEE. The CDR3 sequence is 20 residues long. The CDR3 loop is CASSLFGQGGLAGFPDTQYF. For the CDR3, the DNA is TGTGCCAGCAGCTTGTTCGGTCAGGGCGGACTAGCGGGATTCCCAGATACGCAGTATTTT.

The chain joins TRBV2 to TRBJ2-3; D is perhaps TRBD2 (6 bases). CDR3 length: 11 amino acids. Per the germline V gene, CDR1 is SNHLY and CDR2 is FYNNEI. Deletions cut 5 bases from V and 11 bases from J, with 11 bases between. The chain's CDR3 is CASSRKGGQYF. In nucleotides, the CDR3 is TGTGCCAGCAGTCGAAAGGGAGGGCAGTATTTT.

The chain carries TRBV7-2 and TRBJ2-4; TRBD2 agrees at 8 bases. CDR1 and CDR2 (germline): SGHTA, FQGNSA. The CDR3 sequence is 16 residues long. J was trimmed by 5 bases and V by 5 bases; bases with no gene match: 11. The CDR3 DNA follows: TGTGCCAGCAGCCCCCGCGGGGGGCGCACCGAAAACATTCAGTACTTC. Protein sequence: CASSPRGGRTENIQYF.

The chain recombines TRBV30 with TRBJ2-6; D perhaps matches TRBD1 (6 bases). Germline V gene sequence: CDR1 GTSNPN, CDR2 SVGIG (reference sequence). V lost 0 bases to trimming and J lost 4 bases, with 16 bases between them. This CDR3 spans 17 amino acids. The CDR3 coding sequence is TGTGCCTGGAGTGTACTGGGGGCCGCCAGCGGGGCCAACGTCCTGACTTTC. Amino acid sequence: CAWSVLGAASGANVLTF.

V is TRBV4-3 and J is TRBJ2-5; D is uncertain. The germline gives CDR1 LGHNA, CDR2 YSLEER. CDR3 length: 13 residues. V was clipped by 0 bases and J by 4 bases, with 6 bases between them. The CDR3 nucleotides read TGCGCCAGCAGCCAAGATTTTCGAGAGACCCAGTACTTC. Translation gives CASSQDFRETQYF.

The DNA for the CDR3 is TGTGCCAGCAGCTTAGTGTCTTCAAGGGGCAGTTCACCCCTCCACTTT. Protein sequence: CASSLVSSRGSSPLHF. This chain uses TRBV7-2 with TRBJ1-6; a weak D match, TRBD1 (5 bases). Trimming took 1 base from V and 9 from J, leaving 16 bases between them. The CDR3 is 16 residues long. The germline gives CDR1 SGHTA, CDR2 FQGNSA.

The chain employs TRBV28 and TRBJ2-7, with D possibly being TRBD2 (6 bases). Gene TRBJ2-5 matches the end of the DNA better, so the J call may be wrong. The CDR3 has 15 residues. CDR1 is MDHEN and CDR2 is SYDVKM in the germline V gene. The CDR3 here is CASSAWQRAGETQYF. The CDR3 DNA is TGTGCCAGCAGTGCTTGGCAGCGGGCGGGGGAGACCCAGTACTTC.

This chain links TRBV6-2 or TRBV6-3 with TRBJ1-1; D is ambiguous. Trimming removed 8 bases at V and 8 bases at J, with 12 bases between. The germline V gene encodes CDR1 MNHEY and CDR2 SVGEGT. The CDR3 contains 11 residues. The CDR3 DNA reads TGTGCCAGCTTATTGGCGGGCGAAGCTTTCTTT. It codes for CASLLAGEAFF.

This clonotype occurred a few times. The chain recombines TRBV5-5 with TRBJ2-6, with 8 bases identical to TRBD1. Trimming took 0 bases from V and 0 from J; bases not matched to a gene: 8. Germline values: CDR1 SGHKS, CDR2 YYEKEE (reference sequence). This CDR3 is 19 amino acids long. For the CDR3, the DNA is TGTGCCAGCAGCTTGGCCATAGCAGGGGGCTACTCTGGGGCCAACGTCCTGACTTTC. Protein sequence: CASSLAIAGGYSGANVLTF.

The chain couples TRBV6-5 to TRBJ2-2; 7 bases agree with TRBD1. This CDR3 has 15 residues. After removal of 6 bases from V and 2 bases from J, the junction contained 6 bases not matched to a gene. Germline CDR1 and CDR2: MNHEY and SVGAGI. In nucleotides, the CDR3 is TGTGCCAGCAGAAGCCGGGACAGAAACACCGGGGAGCTGTTTTTT. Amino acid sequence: CASRSRDRNTGELFF.

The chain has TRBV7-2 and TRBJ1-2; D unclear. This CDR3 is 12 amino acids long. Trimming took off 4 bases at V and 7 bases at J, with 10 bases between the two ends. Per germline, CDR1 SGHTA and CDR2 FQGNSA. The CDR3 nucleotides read TGTGCCAGCAGCTCATGGGCCCGTGGCTACACCTTC. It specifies CASSSWARGYTF.

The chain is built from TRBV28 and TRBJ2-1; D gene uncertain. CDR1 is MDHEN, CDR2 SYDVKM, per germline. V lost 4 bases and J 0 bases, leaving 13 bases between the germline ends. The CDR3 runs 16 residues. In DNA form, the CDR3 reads TGTGCCAGCAGTTCAAACATAGTGGGCTCCTACAATGAGCAGTTCTTC. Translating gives CASSSNIVGSYNEQFF. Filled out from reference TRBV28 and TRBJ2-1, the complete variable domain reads DVKVTQSSRYLVKRTGEKVFLECVQDMDHENMFWYRQDPGLGLRLIYFSYDVKMKEKGDIPEGYSVSREKKERFSLILESASTNQTSMYLCASSSNIVGSYNEQFFGPGTRLTVL.

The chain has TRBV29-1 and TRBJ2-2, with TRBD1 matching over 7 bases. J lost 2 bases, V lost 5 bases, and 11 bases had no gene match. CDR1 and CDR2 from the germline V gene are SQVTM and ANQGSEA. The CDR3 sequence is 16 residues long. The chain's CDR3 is CSVIRQGSANTGELFF. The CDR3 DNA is TGCAGCGTTATCAGACAGGGCTCGGCTAACACCGGGGAGCTGTTTTTT.

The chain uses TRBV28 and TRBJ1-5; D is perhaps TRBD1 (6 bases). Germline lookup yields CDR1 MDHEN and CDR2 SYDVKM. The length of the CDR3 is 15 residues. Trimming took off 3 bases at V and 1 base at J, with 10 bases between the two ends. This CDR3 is CASSFVGGSNQPQHF. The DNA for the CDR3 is TGTGCCAGCAGTTTTGTAGGGGGAAGCAATCAGCCCCAGCATTTT.

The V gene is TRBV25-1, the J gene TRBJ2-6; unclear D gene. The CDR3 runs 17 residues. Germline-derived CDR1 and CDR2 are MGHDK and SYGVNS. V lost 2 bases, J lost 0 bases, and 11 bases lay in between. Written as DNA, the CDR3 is TGTGCCAGCAGTGAACCTCACGCACGCTCTGGGGCCAACGTCCTGACTTTC. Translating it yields CASSEPHARSGANVLTF.

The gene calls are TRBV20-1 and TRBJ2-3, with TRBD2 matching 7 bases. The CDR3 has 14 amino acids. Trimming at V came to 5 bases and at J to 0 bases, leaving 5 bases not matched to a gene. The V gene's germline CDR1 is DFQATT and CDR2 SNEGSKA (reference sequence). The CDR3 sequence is CSAPSGTSTDTQYF. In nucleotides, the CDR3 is TGCAGTGCTCCCAGCGGGACTAGCACAGATACGCAGTATTTT.

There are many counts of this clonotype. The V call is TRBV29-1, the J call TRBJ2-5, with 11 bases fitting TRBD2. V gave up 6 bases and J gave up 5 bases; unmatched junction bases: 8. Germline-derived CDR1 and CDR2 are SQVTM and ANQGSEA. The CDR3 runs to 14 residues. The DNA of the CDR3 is TGCAGCGTCGCTACTAGCGGGAGTGGTGAGACCCAGTACTTC. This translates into CSVATSGSGETQYF. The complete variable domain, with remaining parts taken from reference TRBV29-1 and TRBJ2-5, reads SAVISQKPSRDICQRGTSLTIQCQVDSQVTMMFWYRQQPGQSLTLIATANQGSEATYESGFVIDKFPISRPNLTFSTLTVSNMSPEDSSIYLCSVATSGSGETQYFGPGTRLLVL.

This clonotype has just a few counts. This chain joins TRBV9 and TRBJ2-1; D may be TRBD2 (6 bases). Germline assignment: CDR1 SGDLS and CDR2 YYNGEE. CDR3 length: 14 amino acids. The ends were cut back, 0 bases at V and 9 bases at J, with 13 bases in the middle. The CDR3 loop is CASSVAGGGGEQFF. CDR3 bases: TGTGCCAGCAGCGTAGCCGGGGGTGGGGGTGAGCAGTTCTTC.

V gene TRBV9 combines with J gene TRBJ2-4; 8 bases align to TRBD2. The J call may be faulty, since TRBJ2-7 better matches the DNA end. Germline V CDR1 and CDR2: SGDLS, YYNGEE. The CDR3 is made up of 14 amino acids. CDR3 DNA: TGTGCCAGCAGCTTCGGACTAGCTCAGAACGAGCAGTACTTC. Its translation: CASSFGLAQNEQYF.

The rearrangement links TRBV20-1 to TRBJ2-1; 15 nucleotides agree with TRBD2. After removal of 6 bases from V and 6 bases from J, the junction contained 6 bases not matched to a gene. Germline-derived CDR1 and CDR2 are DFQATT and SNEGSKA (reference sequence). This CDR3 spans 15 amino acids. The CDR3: CSAPGLAGGLNEQFF. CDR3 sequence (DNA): TGCAGTGCCCCCGGACTAGCGGGAGGGCTCAATGAGCAGTTCTTC.

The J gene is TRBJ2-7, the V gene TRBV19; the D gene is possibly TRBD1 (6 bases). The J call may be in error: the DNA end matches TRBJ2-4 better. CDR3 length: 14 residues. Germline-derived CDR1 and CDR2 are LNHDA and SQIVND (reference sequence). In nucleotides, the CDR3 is TGTGCCAGTAGTCAAAGGGACATTCGGGACATTCAGTACTTC. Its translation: CASSQRDIRDIQYF.

The CDR3: CASSPPAQRHEQYF. The CDR3, as DNA: TGTGCCAGCTCACCACCCGCTCAGCGGCACGAGCAGTACTTC. The chain employs TRBV18 and TRBJ2-7; maybe TRBD2 (5 bases). The ends were cut back, 0 bases at V and 5 bases at J, with 11 bases in the middle. The CDR3 extends over 14 amino acids. Germline assignment: CDR1 KGHSH and CDR2 LQKENI.